Below are 22 T cell receptor beta chains sequenced from a single sample in a study of regulatory T cells in long-lasting Graves disease. The time point is: persistent/refractory GD, antithyroid drugs over 5 years with positive TRAb. Researchers made the TCR library from RNA that was extracted from PBMCs. Arm-PCR with iRepertoire HTBI primers amplified the CDR3 regions for these TCR beta libraries. A single record per CDR3 protein comes from TCRdb applying MiXCR to the multiplex PCR reads. This table has 600,000 to 800,000 distinct CDR3 sequences, about 32% appearing once. The sequencing here drew on peripheral blood mononuclear cells (PBMCs), taken when the disease was refractory, from a patient treated with antithyroid drugs. The receptors come from a female donor with Graves disease.

This chain uses TRBV19 with TRBJ1-1; unclear D gene. Germline values: CDR1 LNHDA, CDR2 SQIVND (reference sequence). V was pared by 3 bases and J by 2 bases, with 7 bases between. The CDR3 runs 13 residues. CDR3 amino acids: CASSIQQNTEAFF. CDR3 DNA sequence: TGTGCCAGTAGTATCCAGCAAAACACTGAAGCTTTCTTT.

The chain combines TRBV18 with TRBJ1-2; D gene unclear. The CDR3 runs to 14 residues. The germline V and J ends were trimmed by 3 bases and 3 bases, with 11 bases remaining between them. The germline V gene encodes CDR1 KGHSH and CDR2 LQKENI. This CDR3 is CASSPQAKDYGYTF. CDR3 nucleotide sequence: TGTGCCAGCTCACCCCAAGCCAAAGACTATGGCTACACCTTC.

The V and J genes are TRBV20-1 and TRBJ1-4; no firm D call. Germline V gene sequence: CDR1 DFQATT, CDR2 SNEGSKA (reference sequence). V lost 6 bases and J 8 bases, leaving 19 bases between the germline ends. There are 14 residues in the CDR3. CDR3 sequence: CSARTDRGKEKLFF. CDR3 nucleotides: TGCAGTGCAAGGACCGACCGGGGAAAAGAAAAACTGTTTTTT.

A few counts support this clonotype. The chain employs TRBV28 and TRBJ1-3; TRBD1 might be the D (6 bases). With 2 bases removed from V and 0 bases from J, the gap between germline ends came to 17 bases. CDR1 and CDR2 (germline): MDHEN, SYDVKM. This CDR3 is built from 18 residues. In DNA, the CDR3 is TGTGCCAGCAGTTTACCGTCACCACAGGGTTTCTCTGGAAACACCATATATTTT. It specifies CASSLPSPQGFSGNTIYF. Variable domain in full (rest from reference TRBV28 and TRBJ1-3): DVKVTQSSRYLVKRTGEKVFLECVQDMDHENMFWYRQDPGLGLRLIYFSYDVKMKEKGDIPEGYSVSREKKERFSLILESASTNQTSMYLCASSLPSPQGFSGNTIYFGEGSWLTVV.

CDR3 nucleotides: TGTGCCAGCAGAGAAAGCGGGGCCACAGATACGCAGTATTTT. Its translation is CASRESGATDTQYF. J is TRBJ2-3 and V is TRBV6-1; 7 bases line up with TRBD2. From germline, CDR1 is MNHNS and CDR2 SASEGT. The CDR3 loop spans 14 amino acids. V shed 6 bases and J 2 bases; nucleotides not matched to a gene: 5.

The CDR3 loop is CASSYLFAGQVGEQYF. The CDR3 DNA reads as TGTGCCAGCAGTTACCTTTTTGCGGGTCAAGTTGGCGAGCAGTACTTC. The chain carries TRBV27 and TRBJ2-7, with D tentatively TRBD2 (5 bases). From germline, CDR1 is MNHEY and CDR2 SMNVEV (reference sequence). V was shortened by 4 bases and J by 6 bases, with 22 bases between the two germline ends. CDR3 length: 16 amino acids.

This chain connects TRBV15 to TRBJ1-5; maybe TRBD1 (5 bases). V was shortened by 3 bases and J by 6 bases, with 15 bases between the two germline ends. The CDR3 runs to 15 residues. Germline V lookup: CDR1 LNHNV, CDR2 YYDKDF (reference sequence). In DNA form, the CDR3 reads TGTGCCACCAGCAGTGGGGGAAGGGTTCCTCAGCCCCAGCATTTT. Amino acid sequence: CATSSGGRVPQPQHF.

The chain couples TRBV25-1 to TRBJ1-2, with 8 bases matching TRBD1. The length of the CDR3 is 15 residues. V was clipped by 5 bases and J by 2 bases; unmatched bases: 7. The V gene's germline CDR1 is MGHDK and CDR2 SYGVNS. CDR3: CASSPPWTGNYGYTF. In nucleotides, the CDR3 is TGTGCCAGCAGTCCCCCCTGGACAGGGAACTATGGCTACACCTTC.

This clonotype was recorded a few times. This chain links TRBV7-9 with TRBJ2-5; D unclear. CDR3 size: 14 residues. The germline V and J ends were trimmed by 2 bases and 3 bases, with 10 bases remaining between them. CDR1 SEHNR and CDR2 FQNEAQ come from the germline V gene (reference sequence). The CDR3 loop is CASSLSQGEETQYF. In nucleotides, the CDR3 is TGTGCCAGCAGCTTAAGCCAAGGTGAAGAGACCCAGTACTTC.

The chain employs TRBV12-3 or TRBV12-4 and TRBJ1-2; D unresolved. The ends were cut back, 3 bases at V and 3 bases at J, with 8 bases in the middle. The CDR3 is 13 residues long. CDR3 bases: TGTGCCAGCAGTTTGCGACGGGACTATGGCTACACCTTC. Its protein is CASSLRRDYGYTF.

This clonotype was detected only a few times. This rearrangement joins TRBV2 to TRBJ1-5; D remains ambiguous. Trimming left V 7 bases short and J 3 bases short, with 16 bases between. The V gene's germline CDR1 is SNHLY and CDR2 FYNNEI. This CDR3 spans 15 amino acids. CDR3 sequence: CASMLGRMDNQPQHF. For the CDR3, the DNA is TGTGCCAGCATGTTAGGGAGGATGGACAATCAGCCCCAGCATTTT.

In this sample, this clonotype turned up a few times. The rearrangement uses TRBV19 and TRBJ2-7; D is perhaps TRBD2 (5 bases). The CDR3 consists of 12 residues. Looked up from germline, CDR1 is LNHDA and CDR2 is SQIVND (reference sequence). Deletions cut 6 bases from V and 3 bases from J, with 9 bases between. CDR3 coding DNA: TGTGCCAGTAGCGGACTGGGCTACGAGCAGTACTTC. This encodes CASSGLGYEQYF.

This clonotype was seen more than once but under ten times. The chain combines TRBV12-3 or TRBV12-4 with TRBJ1-5; tentatively, D is TRBD1 (6 bases). The CDR3 totals 16 residues. The V end lost 5 bases, the J end lost 0 bases, and 14 bases lay between the germline ends. This chain's CDR3 is CASSRPQGYSNQPQHF. DNA for the CDR3: TGTGCCAGCAGTAGACCCCAGGGGTATAGCAATCAGCCCCAGCATTTT.

In its sample, this clonotype was seen a few times. The chain carries TRBV27 and TRBJ1-2; 8 bases are a match to TRBD1. Per germline, CDR1 MNHEY and CDR2 SMNVEV (reference sequence). The V segment lost 6 bases and the J segment 0 bases; nucleotides outside the gene matches: 15. CDR3 length: 18 amino acids. The CDR3 sequence is CASRPRTGLHLSNYGYTF. The CDR3 DNA follows: TGTGCCAGCAGACCCCGGACAGGGCTACATCTTTCTAACTATGGCTACACCTTC.

The chain combines TRBV7-2 with TRBJ2-7; D may correspond to TRBD1 or TRBD2 (5 bases each). The CDR3 contains 16 residues. Trimming stripped 5 bases from V and 0 bases from J, with 17 bases between. Per germline, CDR1 SGHTA and CDR2 FQGNSA. This CDR3 is CASSARDWGSSYEQYF. The CDR3 nucleotides are TGTGCCAGCAGCGCCCGTGACTGGGGGAGCTCCTACGAGCAGTACTTC.

This clonotype appeared once. A much larger clone differs from this one at a single base, so this may be a read error. V usage is TRBV6-1 and J usage is TRBJ1-1; 8 nucleotides agree with TRBD1. The length of the CDR3 is 13 residues. The germline V gene has CDR1 MNHNS and CDR2 SASEGT. CDR3 in DNA: TGTGCCAGCAGACGGACAGGGAGGACTGAAGCTTCCTTT. It specifies CASRRTGRTEASF.

This clonotype was seen at least ten times. The chain has TRBV28 and TRBJ1-2, with TRBD1 as a possible D gene (5 bases). V was pared by 4 bases and J by 5 bases, with 17 bases between. The germline V gene has CDR1 MDHEN and CDR2 SYDVKM. The CDR3 length is 15 residues. In DNA form, the CDR3 reads TGTGCCAGCAGTTCGCCCAGGGACGGAAAATATGGCTACACCTTC. The encoded protein is CASSSPRDGKYGYTF.

This chain links TRBV5-6 with TRBJ1-1, with a weak D call TRBD1 (6 bases). CDR1 and CDR2 from the germline V gene are SGHDT and YYEEEE. This CDR3 is 15 amino acids long. V lost 0 bases and J lost 5, with 14 bases in between. The CDR3 sequence is CASSLAQGRRTEAFF. In DNA, the CDR3 is TGTGCCAGCAGCTTGGCGCAGGGGCGTAGGACTGAAGCTTTCTTT.

This clonotype was seen a few times. This chain uses TRBV5-1 with TRBJ1-5; D possibly corresponds to TRBD1 (5 bases). This CDR3 spans 14 amino acids. V lost 1 base and J 7 bases, leaving 12 bases between the germline ends. From germline, CDR1 is SGHRS and CDR2 YFSETQ. This CDR3 is CASSLSGLDQPQHF. CDR3 bases: TGCGCCAGCAGCTTGTCAGGGTTGGACCAGCCCCAGCATTTT.

This clonotype was observed a few times. CDR3: CASSLGVGRPETQYF. In DNA, the CDR3 is TGTGCCAGCAGTCTAGGTGTCGGGAGGCCAGAGACCCAGTACTTC. The rearrangement joins TRBV6-1 to TRBJ2-5; 7 bases align to TRBD2. Germline CDR1 and CDR2: MNHNS and SASEGT. With 5 bases clipped from V and 4 bases from J, the junction kept 10 bases outside the gene matches. The CDR3 sequence is 15 residues long.

Only a few counts were recorded for this clonotype. This CDR3 is CSAIGQGAREETQYF. As DNA, the CDR3 is TGCAGTGCCATCGGACAGGGGGCTAGGGAGGAGACCCAGTACTTC. The chain employs TRBV20-1 and TRBJ2-5; 11 positions match TRBD1. The CDR3 consists of 15 residues. The V segment lost 6 bases and the J segment 5 bases; nucleotides outside the gene matches: 11. In germline, CDR1 is DFQATT, CDR2 SNEGSKA (reference sequence).

The CDR3, as DNA: TGTGCCAGCAGCTTAGCGCTAATTAACTATGGCTACACCTTC. Amino acid sequence: CASSLALINYGYTF. The chain combines TRBV7-2 with TRBJ1-2; no clear D gene. Trimming stripped 0 bases from V and 1 base from J, with 6 bases between. The CDR3 runs to 14 residues. CDR1 is SGHTA and CDR2 is FQGNSA in the germline V gene.